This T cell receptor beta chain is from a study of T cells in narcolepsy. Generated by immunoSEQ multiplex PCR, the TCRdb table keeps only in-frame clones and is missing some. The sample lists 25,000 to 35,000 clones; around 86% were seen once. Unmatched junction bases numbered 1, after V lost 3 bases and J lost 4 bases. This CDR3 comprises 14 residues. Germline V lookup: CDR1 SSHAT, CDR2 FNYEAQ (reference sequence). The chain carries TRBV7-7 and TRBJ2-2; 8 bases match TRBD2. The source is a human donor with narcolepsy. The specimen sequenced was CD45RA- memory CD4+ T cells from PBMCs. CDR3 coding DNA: TGTGCCAGCAGCTTCACTAGCGGCACCGGGGAGCTGTTTTTT. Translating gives CASSFTSGTGELFF.